This T cell receptor (beta chain) appears in the sequencing data of a study of cytotoxic CD8 clonotypes in ibrutinib-treated CLL. About the research overall: Specimens for response were gathered following a median roughly 13 months of therapy, spanning 6 to 36.

For this clone: The antigen is undetermined.

Profiling relied on immunoSEQ multiplex PCR, and the TCRdb table lists in-frame clones only, not all of them. The sample lists about 140,000 clones, 70% to 80% seen once, with around a quarter in the top ten. Findings of the study overall: Rising at ibrutinib response, clonality subsequently fell back toward baseline at progression.

This CDR3 is 15 amino acids long. Germline-derived CDR1 and CDR2 are SGHNT and YYREEE (reference sequence). V shed 0 bases and J shed 1 base, with 10 bases lying between them. The V gene is TRBV5-4, the J gene TRBJ2-5; possibly TRBD1 for D (6 bases). The sequences come from PBMCs, collected after 12 months of ibrutinib treatment. This receptor was obtained from a human donor with chronic lymphocytic leukemia. This chain's CDR3 is CASSLGQAIQETQYF. In DNA form, the CDR3 reads TGTGCCAGCAGCTTGGGACAGGCGATCCAAGAGACCCAGTACTTC.